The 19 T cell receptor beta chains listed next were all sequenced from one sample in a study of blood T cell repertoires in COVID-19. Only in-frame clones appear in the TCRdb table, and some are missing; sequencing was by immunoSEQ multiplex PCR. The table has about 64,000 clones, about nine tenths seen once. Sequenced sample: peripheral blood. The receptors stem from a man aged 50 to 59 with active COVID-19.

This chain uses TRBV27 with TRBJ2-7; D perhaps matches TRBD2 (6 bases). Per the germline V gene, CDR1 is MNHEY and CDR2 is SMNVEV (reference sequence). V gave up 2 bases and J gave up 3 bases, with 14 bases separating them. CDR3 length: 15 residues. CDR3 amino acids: CASSLARGSHYEQYF. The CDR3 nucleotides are TGTGCCAGCAGTTTAGCCCGGGGGTCCCACTACGAGCAGTACTTC.

Here the CDR3 DNA reads TGTGCCAGCAGTGACCGCCGAGGGCTTGGCACAGATACGCAGTATTTT. Encoded protein: CASSDRRGLGTDTQYF. The genes are TRBV25-1 and TRBJ2-3; the D gene is possibly TRBD2 (5 bases). The V end lost 3 bases, the J end lost 1 base, and 14 bases lay between the germline ends. Germline CDR1 is MGHDK and CDR2 is SYGVNS. CDR3 length: 16 residues.

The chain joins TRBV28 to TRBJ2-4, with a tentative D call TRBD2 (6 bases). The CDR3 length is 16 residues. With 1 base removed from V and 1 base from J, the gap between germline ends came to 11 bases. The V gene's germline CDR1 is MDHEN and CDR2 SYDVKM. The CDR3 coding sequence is TGTGCCAGCAGTTTATCGGCGGGAAGTGCCAAAAACATTCAGTACTTC. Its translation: CASSLSAGSAKNIQYF.

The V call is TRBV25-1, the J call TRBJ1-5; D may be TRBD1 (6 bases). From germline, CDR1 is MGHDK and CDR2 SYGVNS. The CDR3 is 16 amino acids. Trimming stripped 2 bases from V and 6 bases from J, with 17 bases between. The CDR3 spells CASSEGQGGGVQPQHF. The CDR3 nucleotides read TGTGCCAGCAGTGAAGGGCAAGGGGGGGGTGTTCAGCCCCAGCATTTT. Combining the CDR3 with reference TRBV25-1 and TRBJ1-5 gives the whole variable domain EADIYQTPRYLVIGTGKKITLECSQTMGHDKMYWYQQDPGMELHLIHYSYGVNSTEKGDLSSESTVSRIRTEHFPLTLESARPSHTSQYLCASSEGQGGGVQPQHFGDGTRLSIL.

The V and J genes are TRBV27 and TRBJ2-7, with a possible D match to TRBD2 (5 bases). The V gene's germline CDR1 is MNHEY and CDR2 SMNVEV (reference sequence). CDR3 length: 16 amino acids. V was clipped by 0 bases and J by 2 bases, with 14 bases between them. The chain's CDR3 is CASSLSVREGTYEQYF. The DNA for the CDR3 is TGTGCCAGCAGTTTATCAGTGAGGGAAGGGACCTACGAGCAGTACTTC.

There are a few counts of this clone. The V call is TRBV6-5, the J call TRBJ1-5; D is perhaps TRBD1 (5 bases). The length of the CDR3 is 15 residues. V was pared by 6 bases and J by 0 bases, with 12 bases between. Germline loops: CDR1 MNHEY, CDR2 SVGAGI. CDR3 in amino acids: CASRRDPNSNQPQHF. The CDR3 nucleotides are TGTGCCAGCAGGCGGGACCCTAATAGCAATCAGCCCCAGCATTTT.

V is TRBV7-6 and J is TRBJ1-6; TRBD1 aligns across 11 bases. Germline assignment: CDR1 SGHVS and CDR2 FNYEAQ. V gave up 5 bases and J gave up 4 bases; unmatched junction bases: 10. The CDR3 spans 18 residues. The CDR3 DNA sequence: TGTGCCAGCAGCGCTGCGGGACAGGGGGAATCATATAATTCACCCCTCCACTTT. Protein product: CASSAAGQGESYNSPLHF.

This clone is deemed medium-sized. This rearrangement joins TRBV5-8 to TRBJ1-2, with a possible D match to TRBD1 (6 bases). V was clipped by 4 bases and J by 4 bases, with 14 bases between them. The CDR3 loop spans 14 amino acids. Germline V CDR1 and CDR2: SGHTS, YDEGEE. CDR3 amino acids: CASSQGQPGYGYTF. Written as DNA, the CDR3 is TGTGCCAGCAGCCAAGGACAGCCCGGCTATGGCTACACCTTC.

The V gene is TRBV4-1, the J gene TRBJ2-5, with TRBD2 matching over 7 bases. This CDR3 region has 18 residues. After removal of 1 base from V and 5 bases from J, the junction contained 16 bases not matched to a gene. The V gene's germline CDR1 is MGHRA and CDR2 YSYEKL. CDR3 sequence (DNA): TGCGCCAGCAGCCAAGCCCTATCTGGGGGAGGGCCTGCGGAGACCCAGTACTTC. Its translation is CASSQALSGGGPAETQYF.

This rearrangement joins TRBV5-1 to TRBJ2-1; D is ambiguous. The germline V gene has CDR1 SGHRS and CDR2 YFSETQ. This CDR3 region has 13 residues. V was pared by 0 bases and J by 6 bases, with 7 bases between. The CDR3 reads CASSLDSVNEQFF. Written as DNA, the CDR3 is TGCGCCAGCAGCTTGGATTCAGTCAATGAGCAGTTCTTC.

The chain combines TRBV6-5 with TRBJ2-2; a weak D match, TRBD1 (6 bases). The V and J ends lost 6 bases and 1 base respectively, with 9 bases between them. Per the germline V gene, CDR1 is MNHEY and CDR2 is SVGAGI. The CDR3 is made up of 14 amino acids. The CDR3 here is CASSPDRNTGELFF. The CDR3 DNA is TGTGCCAGCAGCCCGGACAGGAACACCGGGGAGCTGTTTTTT.

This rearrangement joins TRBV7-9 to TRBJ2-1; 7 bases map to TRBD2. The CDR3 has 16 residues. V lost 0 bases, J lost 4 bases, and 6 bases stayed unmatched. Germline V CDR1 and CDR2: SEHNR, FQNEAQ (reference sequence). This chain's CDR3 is CASSLASGGGYNEQFF. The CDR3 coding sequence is TGTGCCAGCAGCTTAGCGAGTGGCGGGGGATACAATGAGCAGTTCTTC.

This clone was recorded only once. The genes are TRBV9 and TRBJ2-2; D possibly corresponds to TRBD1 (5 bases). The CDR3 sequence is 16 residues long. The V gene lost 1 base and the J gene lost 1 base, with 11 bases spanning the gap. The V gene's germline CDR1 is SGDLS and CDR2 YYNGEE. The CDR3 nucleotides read TGTGCCAGCAGCGTAAGGGGAACAGGGAACACCGGGGAGCTGTTTTTT. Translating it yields CASSVRGTGNTGELFF.

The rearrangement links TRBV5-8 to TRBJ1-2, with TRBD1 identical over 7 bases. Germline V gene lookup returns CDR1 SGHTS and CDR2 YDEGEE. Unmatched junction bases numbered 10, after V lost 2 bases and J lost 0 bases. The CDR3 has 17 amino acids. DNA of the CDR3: TGTGCCAGCAGCTTCCACAGGGGCCTGAATGCTAACTATGGCTACACCTTC. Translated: CASSFHRGLNANYGYTF.

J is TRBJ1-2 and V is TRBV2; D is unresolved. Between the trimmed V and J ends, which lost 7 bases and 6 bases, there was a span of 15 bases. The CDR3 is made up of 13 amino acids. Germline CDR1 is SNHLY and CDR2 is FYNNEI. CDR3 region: CASIYESEDGYTF. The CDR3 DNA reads TGTGCCAGCATCTATGAGTCGGAGGATGGCTACACCTTC.

CDR3 coding DNA: TGTGCCAGCAGCTTTCCCCGAGGGGCGGGGGGCCGCTACGAGCAGTACTTC. Amino acid sequence: CASSFPRGAGGRYEQYF. The chain recombines TRBV11-2 with TRBJ2-7, with 8 positions matching TRBD2. Unmatched junction bases numbered 13, after V lost 3 bases and J lost 3 bases. This CDR3 has 17 amino acids. CDR1 and CDR2 from the germline V gene are SGHAT and FQNNGV.

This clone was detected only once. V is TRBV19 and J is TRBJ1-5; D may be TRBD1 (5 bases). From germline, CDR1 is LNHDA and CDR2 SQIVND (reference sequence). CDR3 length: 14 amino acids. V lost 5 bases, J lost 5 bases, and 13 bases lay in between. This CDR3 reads CASSPQGGDQPQHF. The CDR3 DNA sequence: TGTGCCAGTAGTCCTCAGGGAGGGGATCAGCCCCAGCATTTT. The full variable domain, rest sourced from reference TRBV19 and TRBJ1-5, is DGGITQSPKYLFRKEGQNVTLSCEQNLNHDAMYWYRQDPGQGLRLIYYSQIVNDFQKGDIAEGYSVSREKKESFPLTVTSAQKNPTAFYLCASSPQGGDQPQHFGDGTRLSIL.

The CDR3: CASSPDRFDGYTF. In DNA form, the CDR3 reads TGTGCCAGCAGTCCCGACAGGTTTGATGGCTACACCTTC. The chain links TRBV25-1 to TRBJ1-2; tentatively, D is TRBD1 (6 bases). The CDR3 is made up of 13 amino acids. Trimming pared 5 bases from V and 6 bases from J, leaving 13 bases between. The germline CDR1 and CDR2 sequences are MGHDK and SYGVNS.

The CDR3 spells CASSQDWQGQETQYF. CDR3 coding DNA: TGCGCCAGCAGCCAAGATTGGCAGGGCCAAGAGACCCAGTACTTC. This chain links TRBV4-3 with TRBJ2-5; weak D call: TRBD1 (5 bases). The CDR3 is 15 residues long. V gave up 0 bases and J gave up 1 base, with 9 bases separating them. CDR1 is LGHNA and CDR2 is YSLEER in the germline V gene.